These T cell receptor beta chains were read from a single sample in a study of OX40 agonist ivuxolimab in advanced cancers. TCRdb's copy holds only in-frame clones and misses some; the assay was immunoSEQ multiplex PCR. Seen here are around 90,000 clones, 90% to 95% observed once, and the top ten hold approximately 2.4%. Sequences were derived from CD4+ or CD8+ T cells sorted from blood, sampled in a trial of the OX40 agonist ivuxolimab. These TCRs come from an adult with an advanced solid tumor such as melanoma, head and neck, liver or kidney cancer. Both conserved end residues are part of each CDR3. Each record gives: J gene, D gene, V gene, clone size, CDR3 DNA, CDR3 protein. The D gene is left open where the match is weak. Rows may omit the clone size; those that give it use once, few, many or a size class.

>TRBJ2-2|TRBD2|TRBV5-1|NA
TGCGCCAGCAGCGTGACTAGCGGTCAGGTAGCCGGGGAGCTGTTTTTT
CASSVTSGQVAGELFF
>TRBJ1-1|TRBD1|TRBV11-2|NA
TGTGCCAGCAGCTTAGGTCTCAGGGGGCTCGGTGAAGCTTTCTTT
CASSLGLRGLGEAFF
>TRBJ1-2|NA|TRBV28|NA
TGTGCCAGCAGTTCGTCCGCGGTTAACTATGGCTACACCTTC
CASSSSAVNYGYTF
>TRBJ2-2|NA|TRBV10-3|once
TGTGCCATCAGTTTGAGCGGGCCGACTTCGAACACCGGGGAGCTGTTTTTT
CAISLSGPTSNTGELFF
>TRBJ2-3|NA|TRBV6-1|once
TGTGCCAGCAGTGAAACTAGGGGCCGCTCAGATACGCAGTATTTT
CASSETRGRSDTQYF
>TRBJ2-5|NA|TRBV11-2|NA
TGTGCCAGCAGCTTCCCCGGCGTGGAGACCCAGTACTTC
CASSFPGVETQYF
>TRBJ2-2|NA|TRBV6-4|NA
TGTGCCAGCAGCCCCCTCTTAACGGAGGGGAACACCGGGGAGCTGTTTTTT
CASSPLLTEGNTGELFF
>TRBJ2-7|NA|TRBV7-2|NA
TGTGCCAGCAGCTTCGGATCCTACGAGCAGTACTTC
CASSFGSYEQYF
>TRBJ2-5|TRBD2|TRBV9|once
TGTGCCAGCAGCGCCCATCCGGGGGGTGAGACCCAGTACTTC
CASSAHPGGETQYF
>TRBJ1-5|NA|TRBV29-1|NA
TGCAGCGTTGCCCGGGACAACAATCAGCCCCAGCATTTT
CSVARDNNQPQHF
>TRBJ2-3|TRBD2|TRBV27|NA
TGTGCCAGCAGTTTGACCCGGGGACTAGCGGGAGATACAGATACGCAGTATTTT
CASSLTRGLAGDTDTQYF
>TRBJ2-3|TRBD2|TRBV11-3|NA
TGTGCCAGCAGCTTGGGACTAGCGGGGACCACAGATACGCAGTATTTT
CASSLGLAGTTDTQYF
>TRBJ1-1|NA|TRBV25-1|NA
TGTGCCGGACTCCCTGAAGCTTTCTTT
CAGLPEAFF
>TRBJ1-1|NA|TRBV28|NA
TGTGCCAGCAGTTCCTATATGGCGAAGGGGGCTTTCTTT
CASSSYMAKGAFF
>TRBJ2-1|NA|TRBV4-2|once
TGTGCCAGCAGCCAAGTGACCAACAATGAGCAGTTCTTC
CASSQVTNNEQFF